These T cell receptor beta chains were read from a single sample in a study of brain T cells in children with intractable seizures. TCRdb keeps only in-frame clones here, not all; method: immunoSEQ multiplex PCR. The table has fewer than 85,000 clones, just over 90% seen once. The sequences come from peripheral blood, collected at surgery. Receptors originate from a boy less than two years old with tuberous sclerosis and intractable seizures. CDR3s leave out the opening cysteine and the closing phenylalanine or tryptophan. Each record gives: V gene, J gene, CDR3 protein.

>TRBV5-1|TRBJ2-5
ASSLSGRASETQY
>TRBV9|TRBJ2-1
ASSVTSAGNEQF
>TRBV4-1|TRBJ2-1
ASSQDLTGSYNEQF
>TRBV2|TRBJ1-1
ASSEGGNTEAF
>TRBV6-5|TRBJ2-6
ASSYSVSGANVLT
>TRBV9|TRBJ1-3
ASSVELWASGNTIY
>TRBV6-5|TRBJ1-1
ASRHSKGTTEAF
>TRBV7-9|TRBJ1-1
ASSLGTAF
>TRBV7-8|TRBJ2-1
ASSLQRGGAYNEQF
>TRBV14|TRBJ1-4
ASSQTGTAATNEKLF
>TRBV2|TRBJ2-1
ASRGYAGRMNEQF
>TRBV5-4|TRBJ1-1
ASSPGVVNTEAF
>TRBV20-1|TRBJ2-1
SARDPTGQF
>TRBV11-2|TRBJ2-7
ASSPGTGEYEQY
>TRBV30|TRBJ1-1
AWSVHSNTEAF
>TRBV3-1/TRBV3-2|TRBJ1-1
ASGLSRVRHTEAF
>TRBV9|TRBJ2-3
ASSAARGSSDTQY
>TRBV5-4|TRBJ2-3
ASSLSVDTQY
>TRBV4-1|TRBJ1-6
ASSQEPRDRGDSPLH
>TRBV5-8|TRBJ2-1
ASSPRETGENEQF
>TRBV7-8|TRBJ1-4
ASSRGPNEKLF
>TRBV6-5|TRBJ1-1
ASRQTGGDTEAF
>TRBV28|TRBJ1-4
ASSPSGWQVVATNEKLF
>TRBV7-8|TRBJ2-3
ASSPQPTSGRTTDTQY
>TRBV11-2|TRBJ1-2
ASSLSTGYGYT
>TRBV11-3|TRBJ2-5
ASSHTSGKSETQY
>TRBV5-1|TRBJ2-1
ASSRIGIAEYNEQF
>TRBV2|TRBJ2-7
ASRPPTSGDSYEQY
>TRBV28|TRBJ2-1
ASSLYPPGNEQF
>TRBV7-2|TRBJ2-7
ASSRLAGYEQY
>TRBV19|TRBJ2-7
ASSLGSGAYEQY
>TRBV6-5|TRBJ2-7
ASTQQRGYEQY
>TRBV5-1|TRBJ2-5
ASSLRQYQETQY
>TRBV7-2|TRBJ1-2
ASSGPDRNVNGYT
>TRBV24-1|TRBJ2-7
ATSDGTGVDEQY
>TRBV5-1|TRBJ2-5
ASSMGLAGGQETQY
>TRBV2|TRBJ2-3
ASSPEPSTDTQY
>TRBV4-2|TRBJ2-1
ASSHVPGLANDEQF
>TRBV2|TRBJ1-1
ASTYLDVLNTEAF
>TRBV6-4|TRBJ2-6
ASSDRQGSGANVLT